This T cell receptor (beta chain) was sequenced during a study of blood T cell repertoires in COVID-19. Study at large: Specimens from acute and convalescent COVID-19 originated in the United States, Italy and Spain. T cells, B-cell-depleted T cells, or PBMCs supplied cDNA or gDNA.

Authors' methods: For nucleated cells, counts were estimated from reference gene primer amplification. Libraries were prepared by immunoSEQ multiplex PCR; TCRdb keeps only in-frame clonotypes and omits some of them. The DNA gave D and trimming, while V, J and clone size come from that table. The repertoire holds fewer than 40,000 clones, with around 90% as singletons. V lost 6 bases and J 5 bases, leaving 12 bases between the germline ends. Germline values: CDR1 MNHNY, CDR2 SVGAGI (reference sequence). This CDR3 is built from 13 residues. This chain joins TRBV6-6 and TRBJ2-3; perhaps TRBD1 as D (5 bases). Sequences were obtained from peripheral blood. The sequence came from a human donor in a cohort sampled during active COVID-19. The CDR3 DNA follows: TGTGCCAGCAGCCTTCAGGGAAAAGATACGCAGTATTTT. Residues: CASSLQGKDTQYF.